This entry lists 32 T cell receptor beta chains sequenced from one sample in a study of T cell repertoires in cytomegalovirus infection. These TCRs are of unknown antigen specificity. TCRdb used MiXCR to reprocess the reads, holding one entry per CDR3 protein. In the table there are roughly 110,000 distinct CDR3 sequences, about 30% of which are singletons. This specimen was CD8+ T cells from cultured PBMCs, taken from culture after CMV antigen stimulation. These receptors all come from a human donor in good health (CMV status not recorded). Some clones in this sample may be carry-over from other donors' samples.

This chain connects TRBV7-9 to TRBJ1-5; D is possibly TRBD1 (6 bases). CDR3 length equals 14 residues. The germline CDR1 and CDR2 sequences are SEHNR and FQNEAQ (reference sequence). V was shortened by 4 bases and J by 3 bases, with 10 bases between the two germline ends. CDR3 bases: TGTGCCAGCAGCTGGTCAGGGGTCAATCAGCCCCAGCATTTT. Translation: CASSWSGVNQPQHF.

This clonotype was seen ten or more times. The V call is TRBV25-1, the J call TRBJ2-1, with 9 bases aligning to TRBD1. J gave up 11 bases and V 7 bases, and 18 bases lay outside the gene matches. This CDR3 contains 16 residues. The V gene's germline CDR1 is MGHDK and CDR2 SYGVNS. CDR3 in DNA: TGTGCCAGCAACGGCATGGGGGACAGGGATTATGGAAAGCAGTTCTTC. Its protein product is CASNGMGDRDYGKQFF.

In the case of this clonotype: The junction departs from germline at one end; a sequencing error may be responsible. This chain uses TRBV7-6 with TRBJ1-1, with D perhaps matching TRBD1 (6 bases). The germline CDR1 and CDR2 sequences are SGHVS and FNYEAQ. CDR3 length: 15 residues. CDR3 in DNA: TGTGCCAGCAGCTTAGGTCAGGGGCCGAACACTCAAGCTTTCTTT. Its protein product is CASSLGQGPNTQAFF. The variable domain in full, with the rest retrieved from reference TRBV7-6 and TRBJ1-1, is GAGVSQSPRYKVTKRGQDVALRCDPISGHVSLYWYRQALGQGPEFLTYFNYEAQQDKSGLPNDRFSAERPEGSISTLTIQRTEQRDSAMYRCASSLGQGPNTQAFFGQGTRLTVV.

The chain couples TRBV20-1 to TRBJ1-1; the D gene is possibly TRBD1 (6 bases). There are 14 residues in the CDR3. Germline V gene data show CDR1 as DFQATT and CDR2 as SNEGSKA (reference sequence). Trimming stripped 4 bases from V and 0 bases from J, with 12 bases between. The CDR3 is CSAKRDTMNTEAFF. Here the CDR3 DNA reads TGCAGTGCTAAGCGGGACACCATGAACACTGAAGCTTTCTTT.

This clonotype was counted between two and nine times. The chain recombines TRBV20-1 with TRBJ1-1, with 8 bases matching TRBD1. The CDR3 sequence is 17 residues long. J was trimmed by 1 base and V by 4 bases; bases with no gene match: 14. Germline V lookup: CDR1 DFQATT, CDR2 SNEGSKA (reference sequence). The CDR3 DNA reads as TGCAGTGCTATACAACAGTGGCAGGGGGCACGGAACACTGAAGCTTTCTTT. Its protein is CSAIQQWQGARNTEAFF.

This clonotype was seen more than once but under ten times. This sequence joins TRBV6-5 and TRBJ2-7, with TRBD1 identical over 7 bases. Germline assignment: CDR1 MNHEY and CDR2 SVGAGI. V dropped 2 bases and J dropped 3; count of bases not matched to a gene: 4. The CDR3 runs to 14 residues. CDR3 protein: CASSYGQEFYEQYF. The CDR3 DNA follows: TGTGCCAGCAGTTACGGACAGGAGTTCTACGAGCAGTACTTC.

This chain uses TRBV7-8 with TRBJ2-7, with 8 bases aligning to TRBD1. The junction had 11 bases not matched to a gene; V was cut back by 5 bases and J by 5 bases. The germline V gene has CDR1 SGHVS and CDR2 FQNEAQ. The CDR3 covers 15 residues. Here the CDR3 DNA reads TGTGCCAGCAGCCCACGGGGCAGGGGGCCTGACGAGCAGTACTTC. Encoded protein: CASSPRGRGPDEQYF.

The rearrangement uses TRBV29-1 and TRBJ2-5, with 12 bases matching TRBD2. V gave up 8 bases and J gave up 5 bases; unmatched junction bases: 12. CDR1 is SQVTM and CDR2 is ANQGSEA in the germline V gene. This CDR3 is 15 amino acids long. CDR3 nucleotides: TGCAGCACAAAAAGGGCTAGCGGGGGGGGGGAGACCCAGTACTTC. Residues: CSTKRASGGGETQYF.

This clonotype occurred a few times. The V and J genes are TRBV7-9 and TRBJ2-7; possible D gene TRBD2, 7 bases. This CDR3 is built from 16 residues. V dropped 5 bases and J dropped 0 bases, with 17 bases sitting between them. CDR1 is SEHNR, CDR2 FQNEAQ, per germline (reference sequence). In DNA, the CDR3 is TGTGCCAGCAGCGCCTCGCGGGGGCCCGCCTCCTACGAGCAGTACTTC. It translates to CASSASRGPASYEQYF. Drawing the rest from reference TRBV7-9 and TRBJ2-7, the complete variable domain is DTGVSQNPRHKITKRGQNVTFRCDPISEHNRLYWYRQTLGQGPEFLTYFQNEAQLEKSRLLSDRFSAERPKGSFSTLEIQRTEQGDSAMYLCASSASRGPASYEQYFGPGTRLTVT.

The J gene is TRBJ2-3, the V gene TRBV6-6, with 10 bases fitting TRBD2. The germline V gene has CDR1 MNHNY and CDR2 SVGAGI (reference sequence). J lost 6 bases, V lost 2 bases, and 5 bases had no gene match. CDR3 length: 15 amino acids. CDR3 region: CASSYLAGDADTQYF. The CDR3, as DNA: TGTGCCAGCAGTTACCTAGCGGGGGATGCTGATACGCAGTATTTT.

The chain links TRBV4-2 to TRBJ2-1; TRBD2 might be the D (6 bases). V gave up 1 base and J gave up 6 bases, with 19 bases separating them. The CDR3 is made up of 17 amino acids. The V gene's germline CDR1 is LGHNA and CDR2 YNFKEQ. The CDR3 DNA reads TGTGCCAGCAGCCAAGCCGAGGGACTCAGCACTAGCAATGAGCAGTTCTTC. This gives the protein CASSQAEGLSTSNEQFF.

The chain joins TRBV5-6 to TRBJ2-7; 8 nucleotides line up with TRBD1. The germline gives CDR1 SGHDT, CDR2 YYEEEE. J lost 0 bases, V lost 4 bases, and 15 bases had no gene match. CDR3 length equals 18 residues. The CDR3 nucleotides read TGTGCCAGCAGCGCGCGGACAGGGTATCTCCAATTCTCCTACGAGCAGTACTTC. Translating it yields CASSARTGYLQFSYEQYF. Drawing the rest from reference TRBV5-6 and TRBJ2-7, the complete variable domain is DAGVTQSPTHLIKTRGQQVTLRCSPKSGHDTVSWYQQALGQGPQFIFQYYEEEERQRGNFPDRFSGHQFPNYSSELNVNALLLGDSALYLCASSARTGYLQFSYEQYFGPGTRLTVT.

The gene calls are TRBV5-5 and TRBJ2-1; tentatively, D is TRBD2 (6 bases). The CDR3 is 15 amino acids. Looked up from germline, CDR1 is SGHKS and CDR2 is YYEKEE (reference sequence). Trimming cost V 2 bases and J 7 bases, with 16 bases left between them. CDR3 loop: CASSFTSYSGNEQFF. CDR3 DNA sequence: TGTGCCAGCAGCTTTACTAGCTACTCCGGGAATGAGCAGTTCTTC.

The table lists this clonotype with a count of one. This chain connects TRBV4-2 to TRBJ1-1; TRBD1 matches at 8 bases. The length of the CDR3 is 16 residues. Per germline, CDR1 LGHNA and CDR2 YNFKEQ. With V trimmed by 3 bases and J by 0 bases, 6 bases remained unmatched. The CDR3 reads CASSHPTGAMNTEAFF. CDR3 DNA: TGTGCCAGCAGCCACCCGACAGGGGCCATGAACACTGAAGCTTTCTTT.

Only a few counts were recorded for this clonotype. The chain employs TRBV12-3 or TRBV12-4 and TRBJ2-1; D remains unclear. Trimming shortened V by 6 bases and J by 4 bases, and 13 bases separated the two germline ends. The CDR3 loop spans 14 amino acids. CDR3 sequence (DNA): TGTGCCAGCAGCCAAACGGTGTTTTACAATGAGCAGTTCTTC. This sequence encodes CASSQTVFYNEQFF.

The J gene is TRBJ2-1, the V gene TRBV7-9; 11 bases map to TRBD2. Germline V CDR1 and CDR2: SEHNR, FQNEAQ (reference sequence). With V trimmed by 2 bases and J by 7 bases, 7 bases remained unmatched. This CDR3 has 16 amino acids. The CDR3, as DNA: TGTGCCAGCAGCTTAATAGCGGGGGGGCTCGGTAATGAGCAGTTCTTC. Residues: CASSLIAGGLGNEQFF.

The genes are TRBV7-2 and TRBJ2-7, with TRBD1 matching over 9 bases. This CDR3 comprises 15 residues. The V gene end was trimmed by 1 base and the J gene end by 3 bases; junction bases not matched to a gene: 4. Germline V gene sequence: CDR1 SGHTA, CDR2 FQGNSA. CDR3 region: CASSLVRTGDYEQYF. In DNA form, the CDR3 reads TGTGCCAGCAGCTTAGTTAGGACAGGGGACTACGAGCAGTACTTC.

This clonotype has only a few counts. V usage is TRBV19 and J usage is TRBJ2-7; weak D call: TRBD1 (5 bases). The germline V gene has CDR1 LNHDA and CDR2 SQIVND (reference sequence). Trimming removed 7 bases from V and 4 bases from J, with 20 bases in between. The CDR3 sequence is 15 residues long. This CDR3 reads CASTPSFRAAYEQYF. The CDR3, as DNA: TGTGCCAGTACCCCATCTTTCAGGGCGGCGTACGAGCAGTACTTC.

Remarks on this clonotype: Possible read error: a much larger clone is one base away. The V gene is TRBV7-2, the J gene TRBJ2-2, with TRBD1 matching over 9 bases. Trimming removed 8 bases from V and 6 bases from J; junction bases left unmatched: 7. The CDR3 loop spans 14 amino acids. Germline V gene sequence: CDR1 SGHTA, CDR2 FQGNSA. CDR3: CASGEQGAAGELFF. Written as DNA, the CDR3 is TGTGCCAGCGGCGAACAGGGGGCCGCCGGGGAGCTGTTTTTT.

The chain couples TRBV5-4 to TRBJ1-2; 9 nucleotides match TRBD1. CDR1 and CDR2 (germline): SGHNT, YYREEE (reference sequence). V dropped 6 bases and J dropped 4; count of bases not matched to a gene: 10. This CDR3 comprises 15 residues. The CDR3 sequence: CASTERGQGSYGYTF. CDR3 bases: TGTGCCAGCACGGAAAGGGGACAGGGCTCCTATGGCTACACCTTC.

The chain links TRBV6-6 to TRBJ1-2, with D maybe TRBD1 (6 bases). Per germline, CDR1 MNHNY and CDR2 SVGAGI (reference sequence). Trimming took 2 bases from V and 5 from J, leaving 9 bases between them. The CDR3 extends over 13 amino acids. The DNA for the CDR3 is TGTGCCAGCAGTTACGGGACACCTTATGGCTACACCTTC. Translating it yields CASSYGTPYGYTF.

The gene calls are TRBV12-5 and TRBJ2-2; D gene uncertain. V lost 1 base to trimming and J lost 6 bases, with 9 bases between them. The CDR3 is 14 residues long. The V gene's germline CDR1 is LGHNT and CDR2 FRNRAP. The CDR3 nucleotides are TGTGCTAGTGGTTTGGACGATAAGCCCGGGGAGCTGTTTTTT. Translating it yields CASGLDDKPGELFF.

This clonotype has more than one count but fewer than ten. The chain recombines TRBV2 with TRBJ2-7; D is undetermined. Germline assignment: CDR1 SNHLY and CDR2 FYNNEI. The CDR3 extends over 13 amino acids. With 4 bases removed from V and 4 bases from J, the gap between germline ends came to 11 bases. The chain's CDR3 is CASSVHPQYEQYF. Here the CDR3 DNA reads TGTGCCAGCAGTGTTCACCCGCAGTACGAGCAGTACTTC.

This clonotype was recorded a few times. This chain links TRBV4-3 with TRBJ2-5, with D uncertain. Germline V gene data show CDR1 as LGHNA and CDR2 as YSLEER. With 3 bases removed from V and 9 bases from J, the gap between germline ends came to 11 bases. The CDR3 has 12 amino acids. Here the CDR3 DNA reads TGCGCCAGCAGCCAGATGCTTGGCGCCCAGTACTTC. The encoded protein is CASSQMLGAQYF.

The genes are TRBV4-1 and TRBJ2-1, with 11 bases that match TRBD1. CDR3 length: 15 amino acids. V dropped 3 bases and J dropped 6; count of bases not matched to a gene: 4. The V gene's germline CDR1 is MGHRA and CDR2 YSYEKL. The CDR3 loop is CASSQDRGLGNEQFF. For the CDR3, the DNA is TGCGCCAGCAGCCAGGACAGGGGGCTAGGCAATGAGCAGTTCTTC.

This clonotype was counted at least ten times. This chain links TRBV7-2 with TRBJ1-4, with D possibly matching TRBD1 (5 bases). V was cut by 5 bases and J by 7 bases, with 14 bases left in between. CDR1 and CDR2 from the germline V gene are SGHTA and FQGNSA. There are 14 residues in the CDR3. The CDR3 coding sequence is TGTGCCAGCAGCCCCGGGCAGGGCGGTGAAAAACTGTTTTTT. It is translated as CASSPGQGGEKLFF. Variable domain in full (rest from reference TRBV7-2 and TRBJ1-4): GAGVSQSPSNKVTEKGKDVELRCDPISGHTALYWYRQSLGQGLEFLIYFQGNSAPDKSGLPSDRFSAERTGGSVSTLTIQRTQQEDSAVYLCASSPGQGGEKLFFGSGTQLSVL.

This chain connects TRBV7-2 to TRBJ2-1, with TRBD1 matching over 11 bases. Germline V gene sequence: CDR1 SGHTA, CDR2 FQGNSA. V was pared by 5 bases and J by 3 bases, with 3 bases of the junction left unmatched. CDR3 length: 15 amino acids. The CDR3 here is CASSRGQGDYNEQFF. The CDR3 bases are TGTGCCAGCAGCCGGGGACAGGGGGACTACAATGAGCAGTTCTTC. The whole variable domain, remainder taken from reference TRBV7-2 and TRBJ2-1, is GAGVSQSPSNKVTEKGKDVELRCDPISGHTALYWYRQSLGQGLEFLIYFQGNSAPDKSGLPSDRFSAERTGGSVSTLTIQRTQQEDSAVYLCASSRGQGDYNEQFFGPGTRLTVL.

CDR3 sequence: CASSDLNMGYGYTF. CDR3 coding DNA: TGTGCCAGCAGTGATCTCAATATGGGGTACGGCTACACCTTC. The chain employs TRBV25-1 and TRBJ1-2; the D is unclear. Germline V CDR1 and CDR2: MGHDK, SYGVNS. Trimming took off 3 bases at V and 8 bases at J, with 16 bases between the two ends. This CDR3 is built from 14 residues.

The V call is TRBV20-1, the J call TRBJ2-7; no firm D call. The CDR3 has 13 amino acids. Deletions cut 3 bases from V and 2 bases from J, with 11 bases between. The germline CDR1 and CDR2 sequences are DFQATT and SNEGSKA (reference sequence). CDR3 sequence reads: CSARPLGPYEQYF. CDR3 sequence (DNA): TGCAGTGCTAGGCCCTTGGGCCCCTACGAGCAGTACTTC.

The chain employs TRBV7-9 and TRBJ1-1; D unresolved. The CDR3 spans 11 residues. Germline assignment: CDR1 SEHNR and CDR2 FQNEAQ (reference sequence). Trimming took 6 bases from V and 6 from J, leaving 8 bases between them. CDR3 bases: TGTGCCAGCAGGAGAGGGCCTGAAGCTTTCTTT. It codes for CASRRGPEAFF.

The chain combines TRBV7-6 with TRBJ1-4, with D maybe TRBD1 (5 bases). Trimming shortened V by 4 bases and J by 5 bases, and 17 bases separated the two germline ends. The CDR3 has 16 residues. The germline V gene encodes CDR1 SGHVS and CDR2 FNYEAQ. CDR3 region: CASSSPFGTGNEKLFF. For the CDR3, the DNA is TGTGCCAGCAGCTCTCCGTTCGGGACGGGAAATGAAAAACTGTTTTTT.

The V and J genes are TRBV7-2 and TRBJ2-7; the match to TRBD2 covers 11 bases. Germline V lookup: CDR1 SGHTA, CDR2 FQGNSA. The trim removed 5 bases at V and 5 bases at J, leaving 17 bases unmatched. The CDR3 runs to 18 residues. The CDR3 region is CASSLMGSGGAIVDEQYF. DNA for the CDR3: TGTGCCAGCAGCCTCATGGGTAGCGGGGGGGCCATCGTCGACGAGCAGTACTTC. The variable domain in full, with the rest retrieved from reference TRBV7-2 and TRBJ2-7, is GAGVSQSPSNKVTEKGKDVELRCDPISGHTALYWYRQSLGQGLEFLIYFQGNSAPDKSGLPSDRFSAERTGGSVSTLTIQRTQQEDSAVYLCASSLMGSGGAIVDEQYFGPGTRLTVT.